The sequence of this TCR beta chain was determined in a study of blood T cell repertoires in COVID-19. About the research overall: Nucleic acid was either cDNA or gDNA, and it came from T cells, B-cell-depleted T cells, or PBMCs.

With respect to this clone: Relative to the germline gene, one junction end is altered; a read error may explain this.

CDR3 length: 18 residues. Germline V lookup: CDR1 SSHAT, CDR2 FNYEAQ (reference sequence). Assay: immunoSEQ multiplex PCR; the TCRdb copy retains only in-frame clones and omits some. This table holds 200,000 to 250,000 clones, just under 85% found once. The receptor comes from a man aged 50 or older with acute or convalescent COVID-19. The chain carries TRBV7-7 and TRBJ1-5, with 7 bases matching TRBD1. Sample: peripheral blood. The CDR3: CASSPDFPTGKGNQPQHF. In DNA form, the CDR3 reads TGTGCTAGCAGCCCGGATTTTCCGACAGGGAAAGGGAATCAGCCCCAGCATTTT. Combining the CDR3 with reference TRBV7-7 and TRBJ1-5 gives the whole variable domain GAGVSQSPRYKVTKRGQDVTLRCDPISSHATLYWYQQALGQGPEFLTYFNYEAQPDKSGLPSDRFSAERPEGSISTLTIQRTEQRDSAMYRCASSPDFPTGKGNQPQHFGDGTRLSIL.